This T cell receptor beta chain was sequenced during a study of T cell responses to AZD1222 COVID-19 vaccine. To note about this clone: Its antigen is not known.

The repertoire was sequenced with immunoSEQ multiplex PCR; TCRdb's copy has only in-frame clones and lacks some. Here the sample spans some 100,000 clones, less than 90% being singletons. Overall study findings and caveats: Targeting of unmutated variant regions was reportedly seen in nearly half of spike-specific TCRs.

Looked up from germline, CDR1 is SEHNR and CDR2 is FQNEAQ (reference sequence). Losses at the gene ends were 6 bases for V and 3 bases for J; bases not matched to a gene: 9. The CDR3 contains 16 residues. V is TRBV7-9 and J is TRBJ2-2; 8 bases fit TRBD2. The sequence was obtained from an adult in good health. The sequencing here drew on peripheral blood, taken on day 0 of AZD1222 vaccination. CDR3 sequence: CASRDTSGTHTGELFF. The DNA of the CDR3 is TGTGCCAGCAGAGACACTAGCGGAACCCACACCGGGGAGCTGTTTTTT.